A single sample is the source of the 4 T cell receptor beta chains below, sequenced in a study of Tregs in tolerant kidney transplant recipients. Sequencing used immunoSEQ multiplex PCR; TCRdb keeps in-frame clones, though not all of them. The sample has some 55,000 clones, about 86% seen once. Sequencing used CD4+ T cells from blood. The source of these receptors is a human donor in good health.

This rearrangement joins TRBV7-2 to TRBJ2-7; 8 positions match TRBD1. Losses at the gene ends were 5 bases for V and 2 bases for J; bases not matched to a gene: 8. The CDR3 has 15 amino acids. Per the germline V gene, CDR1 is SGHTA and CDR2 is FQGNSA. The CDR3 region has the DNA TGTGCCAGCAGCACGACCGGGACAGGCGCCTACGAGCAGTACTTC. It translates to CASSTTGTGAYEQYF.

This clone appeared a single time. The chain has TRBV7-8 and TRBJ1-5, with 10 bases aligning to TRBD1. CDR1 is SGHVS and CDR2 is FQNEAQ in the germline V gene. J gave up 2 bases and V 6 bases, and 4 bases lay outside the gene matches. The CDR3 length is 15 residues. CDR3 coding DNA: TGTGCCAGCAGGGGACAGGGGAATGGCAATCAGCCCCAGCATTTT. This translates into CASRGQGNGNQPQHF.

The chain employs TRBV18 and TRBJ1-2, with D hard to call. The germline V and J ends were trimmed by 4 bases and 8 bases, with 17 bases remaining between them. CDR1 KGHSH and CDR2 LQKENI come from the germline V gene. This CDR3 comprises 14 residues. The CDR3 DNA reads TGTGCCAGCTCACTCCCGACTAGGGAAATGGGCTACACCTTC. Translated, it gives CASSLPTREMGYTF.

V gene TRBV2 combines with J gene TRBJ2-3; no reliable D call. This CDR3 has 14 amino acids. Per germline, CDR1 SNHLY and CDR2 FYNNEI. V was pared by 10 bases and J by 0 bases, with 14 bases between. CDR3 residues: CATAPSRSTDTQYF. The DNA for the CDR3 is TGTGCCACCGCCCCCTCGAGGAGCACAGATACGCAGTATTTT.